The clone carrying this T cell receptor (beta chain) was seen at least ten times. The antigen is not known. Germline lookup yields CDR1 SNHLY and CDR2 FYNNEI. The length of the CDR3 is 14 residues. With V trimmed by 6 bases and J by 4 bases, 6 bases remained unmatched. This specimen comes from a study of T cells after yellow fever vaccination. Findings and caveats of the study: Post-booster samples contained most primary-vaccination clones (approximately 96% CD4, approximately 88% CD8).

In TCRdb, the 5' RACE reads were re-called with MiXCR into one record per CDR3 protein. There are under 300,000 distinct CDR3 sequences in the sample; over 6.5% occur only once, and about 1% lies in the top ten. The chain links TRBV2 to TRBJ2-1, with 7 positions matching TRBD1. The TCR sequence derives from a man between 25 and 39 years old who received the YFV17D yellow fever vaccine. The material was CD4+ T cells sorted from PBMCs, obtained on the day of the yellow fever booster vaccination. CDR3 bases: TGTGCCAGCAGCGACAGGGCAAATTACAATGAGCAGTTCTTC. This gives the protein CASSDRANYNEQFF.